Listed below are T cell receptor beta chains from one sample, sequenced in a study of cytomegalovirus exposure and HLA in healthy donors. Assay used: immunoSEQ multiplex PCR; TCRdb lists only in-frame clones, some missing. The sample shows approximately 76,000 clones, over 65% of them seen only once. The source material was PBMCs. These receptors all come from a woman aged 40 to 49 in good health and CMV-seropositive. The CDR3 runs from the conserved cysteine through the conserved F or W.

V	J	CDR3
TRBV18	TRBJ2-5	CASSPKRVEETQYF
TRBV18	TRBJ2-7	CASSPTENEQYF
TRBV19	TRBJ1-1	CASSIDRRQFTEAFF
TRBV18	TRBJ2-6	CASSPFGSSGANVLTF
TRBV28	TRBJ1-1	CASSLGQEAFF
TRBV7-2	TRBJ1-1	CASSLGKPRTGEAFF
TRBV29-1	TRBJ1-1	CSATGNTEAFF
TRBV6-4	TRBJ2-1	CASSEGPARERFF
TRBV5-1	TRBJ2-7	CASSFGTSGEQYF
TRBV2	TRBJ1-3	CASSPTTQGNTIYF
TRBV6-5	TRBJ1-3	CASRGTLRGNTIYF
TRBV6-5	TRBJ2-7	CASKRGGMGVYEQYF
TRBV7-2	TRBJ2-3	CASSLTSGGTDTQYF
TRBV19	TRBJ1-5	CASSIDRGGNQPQHF
TRBV5-6	TRBJ2-7	CASSPGTSDYEQYF
TRBV28	TRBJ2-7	CASSFYANKGDMVRQYF
TRBV18	TRBJ2-7	CASSKGLAGDEQYF
TRBV5-6	TRBJ1-1	CRVETEAFF
TRBV6-4	TRBJ2-1	CASSEAGGSYNEQFF
TRBV29-1	TRBJ2-7	CSVGGQPPGEQYF
TRBV5-6	TRBJ2-3	CASSVLRDRGQIDTQYF
TRBV18	TRBJ2-7	CASSPSVREVSYEQYF
TRBV4-1	TRBJ2-3	CASSPRGDTQYF
TRBV28	TRBJ1-2	CASSFTDYGYTF
TRBV5-4	TRBJ1-2	CASTGQGIHGYTF
TRBV9	TRBJ1-2	CASSAQGLGNYGYTF
TRBV5-1	TRBJ1-2	CASSLDRPLIYGYTF
TRBV7-2	TRBJ2-3	CASSFWTSGRSTDTQYF
TRBV6-4	TRBJ2-3	CASSGTGTDTQYF
TRBV11-2	TRBJ1-5	CASSLAGRGSNQPQHF
TRBV30	TRBJ1-4	CAWRWGTNEKLFF
TRBV5-1	TRBJ1-4	CASSGGRTNEKLFF
TRBV13	TRBJ2-1	CASSPRTSPYNEQFF
TRBV27	TRBJ2-1	CASGSLSSYNEQFF
TRBV27	TRBJ1-4	CASRLTATNEKLFF
TRBV10-3	TRBJ2-7	CAIMGGQGFYEQYF